Detailed here is one T cell receptor (beta chain). This CDR3 has 13 amino acids. The germline gives CDR1 MNHEY, CDR2 SMNVEV (reference sequence). V trimming: 5 bases; J trimming: 10 bases; junction bases outside the gene matches: 7. Per the study methods: Amplified reference gene primers provided the basis for estimating nucleated cell counts. Sequencing used immunoSEQ multiplex PCR; TCRdb keeps in-frame clones, though not all of them. V and J calls and clone size follow that table, whereas D and trimming were derived from the DNA. The profile shows tens of thousands of clones, roughly 80% of them singletons. The record originates from a study of blood T cell repertoires in COVID-19. Overall study context: T cells, B-cell-depleted T cells, or PBMCs supplied cDNA or gDNA.

This chain links TRBV27 with TRBJ2-1; 8 nucleotides agree with TRBD1. The receptor was isolated from a man between 65 and 79 years old with acute or convalescent COVID-19. Sequenced: peripheral blood. This CDR3 is CASSTGQGTEQFF. The CDR3 bases are TGTGCCAGCAGTACTGGACAGGGAACGGAGCAGTTCTTC.